This T cell receptor (beta chain) appears in the sequencing data of a study of blood T cell repertoires in COVID-19. Libraries were prepared by immunoSEQ multiplex PCR; TCRdb keeps only in-frame clonotypes and omits some of them. The repertoire includes about 180,000 clones, about 85% of them detected once, and around 10% sits in the top ten. This clone has only one observation. What was sequenced was peripheral blood. This clonotype was obtained from a woman aged 80 or over with acute or convalescent COVID-19.

CDR3 amino acids: CASSYLRAGGYEQYF. CDR3 DNA sequence: TGTGCCAGCAGTTATCTTCGGGCGGGGGGGTACGAGCAGTACTTC. V gene TRBV6-2 or TRBV6-3 combines with J gene TRBJ2-7; the match to TRBD2 covers 9 bases. Losses at the gene ends were 3 bases for V and 4 bases for J; bases not matched to a gene: 7. There are 15 residues in the CDR3. Germline CDR1 MNHEY, CDR2 SVGEGT.